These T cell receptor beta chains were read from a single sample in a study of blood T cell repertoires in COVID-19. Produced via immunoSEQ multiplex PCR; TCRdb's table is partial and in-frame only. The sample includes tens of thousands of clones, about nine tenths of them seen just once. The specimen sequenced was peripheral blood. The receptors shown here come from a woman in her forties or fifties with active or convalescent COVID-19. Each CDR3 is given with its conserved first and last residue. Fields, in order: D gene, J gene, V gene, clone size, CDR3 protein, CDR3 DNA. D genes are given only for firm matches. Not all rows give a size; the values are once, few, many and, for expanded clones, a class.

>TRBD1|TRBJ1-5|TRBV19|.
CASSTGTGSFQPQHF
TGTGCCAGTAGTACCGGGACAGGGTCTTTTCAGCCCCAGCATTTT
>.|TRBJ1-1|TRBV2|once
CASSEWGVNTEAFF
TGTGCCAGCAGTGAATGGGGAGTGAACACTGAAGCTTTCTTT
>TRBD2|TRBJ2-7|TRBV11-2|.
CASSLVMGEGLYEQYF
TGTGCCAGCAGCTTAGTAATGGGGGAGGGCCTCTACGAGCAGTACTTC
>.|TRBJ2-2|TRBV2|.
CASSESGISNTGELFF
TGTGCCAGCAGTGAATCAGGTATATCGAACACCGGGGAGCTGTTTTTT
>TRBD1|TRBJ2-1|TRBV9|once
CASSVRGQVNEQFF
TGTGCCAGCAGCGTACGGGGACAGGTGAATGAGCAGTTCTTC
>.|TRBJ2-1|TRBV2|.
CASIGWRGSSYNEQFF
TGTGCCAGCATTGGATGGAGGGGTAGCTCCTACAATGAGCAGTTCTTC
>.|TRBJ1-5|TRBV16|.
CASSQSITVQSQPQHF
TGTGCCAGCAGCCAATCGATCACAGTGCAAAGTCAGCCCCAGCATTTT
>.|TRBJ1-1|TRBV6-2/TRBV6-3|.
CASSYPGHGENTEAFF
TGTGCCAGCAGTTACCCCGGTCACGGAGAGAACACTGAAGCTTTCTTT
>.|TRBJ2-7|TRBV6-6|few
CASSYPLREQYF
TGTGCCAGCAGTTACCCCCTCCGGGAGCAGTACTTC
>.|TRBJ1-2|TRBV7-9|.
CASSPLGSYGYTF
TGTGCCAGCAGCCCCTTGGGCAGCTATGGCTACACCTTC
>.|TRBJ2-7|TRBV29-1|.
CSVEGAYEQYF
TGCAGCGTTGAAGGAGCCTACGAGCAGTACTTC
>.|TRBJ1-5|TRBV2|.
CASRENRNQPQHF
TGTGCCAGCAGGGAGAACCGCAATCAGCCCCAGCATTTT
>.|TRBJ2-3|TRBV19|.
CASSNRDTATDTQYF
TGTGCCAGTTCAAACCGGGACACTGCCACAGATACGCAGTATTTT
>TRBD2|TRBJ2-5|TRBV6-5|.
CASRPSGRQETQYF
TGTGCCAGCAGACCTAGCGGCAGACAAGAGACCCAGTACTTC
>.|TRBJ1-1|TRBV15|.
CATTHGHLNTEAFF
TGTGCCACAACCCATGGACACCTGAACACTGAAGCTTTCTTT
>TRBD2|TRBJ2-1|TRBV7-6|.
CASSLGPPSGPTNEQFF
TGTGCCAGCAGCTTAGGTCCGCCTAGCGGACCCACTAATGAGCAGTTCTTC
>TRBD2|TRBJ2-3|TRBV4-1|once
CASSQVYGTITDTQYF
TGCGCCAGCAGCCAAGTTTACGGGACTATTACAGATACGCAGTATTTT
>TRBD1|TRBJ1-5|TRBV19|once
CASSQRGPYQPQHF
TGTGCCAGTAGTCAAAGGGGGCCGTATCAGCCCCAGCATTTT
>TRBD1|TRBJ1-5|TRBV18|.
CASSPGQGGNQPQHF
TGTGCCAGCTCACCCGGACAGGGTGGCAATCAGCCCCAGCATTTT
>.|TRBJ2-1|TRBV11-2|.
CASSVSVDEQFF
TGTGCCAGCAGCGTTAGCGTGGATGAGCAGTTCTTC
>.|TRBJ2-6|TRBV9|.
CASTSSGANVLTF
TGTGCCAGCACCAGCTCTGGGGCCAACGTCCTGACTTTC
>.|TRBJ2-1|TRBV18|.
CASSRAWGEDNEQFF
TGTGCCAGCTCACGTGCCTGGGGGGAGGACAATGAGCAGTTCTTC
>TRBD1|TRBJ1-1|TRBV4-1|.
CASSRQDRGTEAFF
TGCGCCAGCAGCCGACAGGACAGGGGCACTGAAGCTTTCTTT
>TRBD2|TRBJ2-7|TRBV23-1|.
CASSPLWGRAYEQYF
TGCGCCAGCAGTCCCCTCTGGGGGAGGGCTTACGAGCAGTACTTC
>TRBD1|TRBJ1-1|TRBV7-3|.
CASSFIGQDPRGTFF
TGTGCCAGCAGCTTCATTGGACAGGATCCAAGGGGGACTTTCTTT
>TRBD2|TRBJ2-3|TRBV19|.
CASRLAVSTDTQYF
TGTGCCAGTAGACTAGCGGTTAGCACAGATACGCAGTATTTT
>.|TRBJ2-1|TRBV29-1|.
CSVVRGNEQFF
TGCAGCGTTGTAAGGGGGAATGAGCAGTTCTTC
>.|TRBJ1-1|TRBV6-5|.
CASSYHPVPNTEAFF
TGTGCCAGCAGTTACCATCCAGTCCCGAACACTGAAGCTTTCTTT
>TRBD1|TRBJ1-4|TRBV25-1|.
CASRQGEGEKLFF
TGTGCCAGCAGACAGGGGGAGGGAGAAAAACTGTTTTTT
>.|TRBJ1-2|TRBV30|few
CAWSLRWVGGYGYTF
TGTGCCTGGAGCCTCCGTTGGGTAGGCGGCTATGGCTACACCTTC
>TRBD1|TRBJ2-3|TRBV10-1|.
CASSEAGTGGITDTQYF
TGCGCCAGCAGTGAGGCCGGGACAGGGGGGATCACAGATACGCAGTATTTT
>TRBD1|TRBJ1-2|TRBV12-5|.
CASGLALGTVQGYTF
TGTGCTAGTGGTTTGGCCCTAGGGACAGTGCAGGGCTACACCTTC
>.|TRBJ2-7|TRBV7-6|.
CASSLDPDYYEQYF
TGTGCCAGCAGCTTAGACCCAGATTACTACGAGCAGTACTTC
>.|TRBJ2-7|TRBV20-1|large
CSAKESHEQYF
TGCAGTGCTAAGGAGAGTCACGAGCAGTACTTC
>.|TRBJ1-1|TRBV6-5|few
CASSTGKNTEAFF
TGTGCCAGCAGTACAGGGAAGAACACTGAAGCTTTCTTT
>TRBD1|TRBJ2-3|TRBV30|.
CAWSWGRDSQYF
TGTGCCTGGAGTTGGGGTAGGGACAGCCAGTATTTT
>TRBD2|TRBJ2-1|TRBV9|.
CASSVGGAAGPYNEQFF
TGTGCCAGCAGCGTAGGTGGAGCAGCGGGACCCTACAATGAGCAGTTCTTC
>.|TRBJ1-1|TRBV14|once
CASSHLSNTEAFF
TGTGCCAGCAGCCATCTCTCGAACACTGAAGCTTTCTTT
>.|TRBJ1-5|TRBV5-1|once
CASSFGGVDNQPQHF
TGCGCCAGCAGCTTCGGGGGAGTGGACAATCAGCCCCAGCATTTT
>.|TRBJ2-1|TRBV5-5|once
CASSTTPDSSYNEQFF
TGTGCCAGCAGCACCACTCCCGACAGCTCCTACAATGAGCAGTTCTTC
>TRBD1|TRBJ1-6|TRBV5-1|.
CASSLAQGANSPLHF
TGCGCCAGCAGCTTGGCGCAGGGGGCAAATTCACCCCTCCACTTT
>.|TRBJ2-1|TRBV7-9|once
CASSPASAFNEQFF
TGTGCCAGCAGCCCCGCTAGCGCCTTCAATGAGCAGTTCTTC
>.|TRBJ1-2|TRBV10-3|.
CAISAFGNHGYTF
TGTGCCATCAGTGCTTTCGGGAACCATGGCTACACCTTC
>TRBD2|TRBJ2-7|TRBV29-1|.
CSVGQVAGDYEQYF
TGCAGCGTTGGACAGGTAGCGGGAGACTACGAGCAGTACTTC
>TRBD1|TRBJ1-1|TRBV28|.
CASSFNVGDRENTEAFF
TGTGCCAGCAGTTTTAACGTGGGCGACAGGGAGAACACTGAAGCTTTCTTT
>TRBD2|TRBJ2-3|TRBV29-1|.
CSVASSGRGDTQYF
TGCAGCGTTGCGAGTAGCGGGAGAGGAGATACGCAGTATTTT
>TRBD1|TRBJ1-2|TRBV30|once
CAWLGQGNYGYTF
TGTGCCTGGTTAGGACAGGGAAACTATGGCTACACCTTC
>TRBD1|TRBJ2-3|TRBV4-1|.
CASSWTGGANTQYF
TGCGCCAGCAGCTGGACAGGGGGCGCGAATACGCAGTATTTT
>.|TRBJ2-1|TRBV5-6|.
CASTRGNSYNEQFF
TGTGCCAGCACCAGGGGAAACTCCTACAATGAGCAGTTCTTC
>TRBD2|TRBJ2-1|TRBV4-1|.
CASSQSSGGPSSYNEQFF
TGCGCCAGCAGCCAATCTAGCGGGGGCCCGAGCTCCTACAATGAGCAGTTCTTC
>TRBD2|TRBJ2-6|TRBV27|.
CASSLGLAASGANVLTF
TGTGCCAGCAGTTTAGGACTAGCGGCCTCTGGGGCCAACGTCCTGACTTTC
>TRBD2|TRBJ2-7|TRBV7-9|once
CASSSTSGHTYEQYF
TGTGCCAGCAGCTCTACTAGCGGGCACACCTACGAGCAGTACTTC
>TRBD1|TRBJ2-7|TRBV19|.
CASSIARGPTYEQYF
TGTGCCAGTAGTATTGCCAGGGGGCCCACCTACGAGCAGTACTTC
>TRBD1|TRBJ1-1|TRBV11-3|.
CASSFRGANTEAFF
TGTGCCAGCAGCTTCAGGGGGGCGAACACTGAAGCTTTCTTT
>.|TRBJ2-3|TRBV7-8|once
CASSFPLRGGPSTDTQYF
TGTGCCAGCAGCTTTCCACTCCGAGGGGGTCCCAGCACAGATACGCAGTATTTT
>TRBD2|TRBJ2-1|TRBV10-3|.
CAISDLAGEYNEQFF
TGTGCCATCAGTGACCTAGCGGGAGAATACAATGAGCAGTTCTTC
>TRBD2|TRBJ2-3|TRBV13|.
CASSLGTSQFPHHTDTQYF
TGTGCCAGCAGCTTAGGGACTAGCCAGTTTCCGCACCACACAGATACGCAGTATTTT
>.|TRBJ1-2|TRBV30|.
CAWSHTVNYGYTF
TGTGCCTGGAGTCATACTGTAAACTATGGCTACACCTTC
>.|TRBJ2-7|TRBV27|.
CASKAQGSAGEQYF
TGTGCCAGCAAGGCACAGGGTTCCGCAGGCGAGCAGTACTTC